This is a list of T cell receptor beta chains from one sample in a study of CD8 T cells in Susac syndrome. TCRdb reprocessed the immunoSEQ multiplex PCR reads via MiXCR and lists one record per CDR3 protein. The sample includes 120,000 or so distinct CDR3 sequences, about 93% of them seen just once. Sequenced: CD8+ T cells from PBMCs. The source of these receptors is a human donor with Susac syndrome. The CDR3 runs from the conserved cysteine through the conserved F or W. The D gene is left open where the match is weak. Some rows have no size entry. The others give once, few or many, or a class for an expanded clone.

size,V,D,J,DNA,CDR3
-,TRBV27,-,TRBJ2-2,TGTGCCAGCAAAGGGGGGGGAGGTACCGGGGAGCTGTTTTTT,CASKGGGGTGELFF
once,TRBV7-9,-,TRBJ2-7,TGTGCCAGCAGCGGCCCCCCTGGCAGTACCTACGAGCAGTACTTC,CASSGPPGSTYEQYF
-,TRBV5-1,TRBD1,TRBJ1-1,TGCGCCAGCAGCTCCGGACAGGATCGCACTGAAGCTTTCTTT,CASSSGQDRTEAFF
once,TRBV7-9,-,TRBJ1-1,TGTGCCAGCAGCTCCGATGGGGGGGCCGACACTGAAGCTTTCTTT,CASSSDGGADTEAFF
-,TRBV30,-,TRBJ2-5,TGTGCCTGGAGTGATGTCAGGCTCGAAGAGACCCAGTACTTC,CAWSDVRLEETQYF
-,TRBV15,TRBD1,TRBJ1-5,TGTGCCACCAGCAGAGTGGCCGGGACAGCAAATCAGCCCCAGCATTTT,CATSRVAGTANQPQHF
-,TRBV2,-,TRBJ2-1,TGTGCCAGCGGGGCGGGGGCGAGCGATGAGCAGTTCTTC,CASGAGASDEQFF
-,TRBV4-3,-,TRBJ2-3,TGCGCCAGCAGCCCCATACTGGGAGCAGATACGCAGTATTTT,CASSPILGADTQYF
-,TRBV12-3/TRBV12-4,TRBD1,TRBJ2-5,TGTGCCAGCAGTTTAGCAGGGGGCTACCTCCAAGAGACCCAGTACTTC,CASSLAGGYLQETQYF
once,TRBV6-5,TRBD1,TRBJ2-7,TGTGCCAGCAGTTACCGACAGGGGTATATCGAGCAGTACTTC,CASSYRQGYIEQYF